The 10 T cell receptor beta chains given below trace back to one sample, sequenced in a study of cytomegalovirus exposure and HLA in healthy donors. The study ran its PCR with 60 Vbeta and 13 Jbeta primers. The data were produced by immunoSEQ multiplex PCR, yet TCRdb's version contains in-frame clones alone and is incomplete. The sample records roughly 150,000 clones, approximately 79% being singletons. The specimen was PBMCs. Source of these receptors: a male donor in good health and CMV-seronegative.

This chain connects TRBV6-5 to TRBJ2-1; TRBD1 is a possible D gene (5 bases). The CDR3 is 14 amino acids. Germline CDR1 MNHEY, CDR2 SVGAGI. Trimming left V 2 bases short and J 10 bases short, with 15 bases between. The CDR3 region is CASSYDSREAEQFF. The CDR3 nucleotides are TGTGCCAGCAGTTACGATTCCAGGGAAGCCGAGCAGTTCTTC.

This chain joins TRBV19 and TRBJ2-6, with a possible D match to TRBD1 (6 bases). Germline assignment: CDR1 LNHDA and CDR2 SQIVND (reference sequence). V lost 9 bases, J lost 2 bases, and 17 bases lay in between. This CDR3 spans 16 amino acids. The CDR3 protein is CASSYPSGAGANVLTF. The CDR3 DNA is TGTGCCAGCTCCTACCCCTCAGGGGCTGGGGCCAACGTCCTGACTTTC.

In regard to this clone: An end of the junction differs from the germline gene, which may be a read error. V gene TRBV7-7 combines with J gene TRBJ1-3; D unresolved. Germline V gene sequence: CDR1 SSHAT, CDR2 FNYEAQ (reference sequence). The CDR3 consists of 15 residues. CDR3 loop: CASSLAGFSGDTIYF. CDR3 nucleotide sequence: TGTGCCAGCAGCCTAGCCGGGTTCTCGGGAGACACCATATATTTT.

The rearrangement links TRBV19 to TRBJ1-2; unclear D gene. V dropped 0 bases and J dropped 4 bases, with 12 bases sitting between them. The CDR3 is made up of 15 amino acids. Germline CDR1 LNHDA, CDR2 SQIVND (reference sequence). The CDR3 here is CASSIEKTPSYGYTF. The CDR3 DNA follows: TGTGCCAGTAGTATAGAGAAAACGCCTAGCTATGGCTACACCTTC.

V is TRBV7-8 and J is TRBJ1-2, with 8 bases fitting TRBD1. V gave up 6 bases and J gave up 1 base; unmatched junction bases: 4. This CDR3 contains 14 residues. CDR1 and CDR2 (germline): SGHVS, FQNEAQ. CDR3 sequence reads: CASSRTGGNYGYTF. In DNA, the CDR3 is TGTGCCAGCAGTCGTACAGGGGGTAACTATGGCTACACCTTC.

The chain links TRBV6-5 to TRBJ1-1, with TRBD1 as a possible D gene (5 bases). CDR1 and CDR2 (germline): MNHEY, SVGAGI. V was pared by 0 bases and J by 5 bases, with 13 bases between. The length of the CDR3 is 15 residues. This CDR3 is CASSYSSGGGTEAFF. For the CDR3, the DNA is TGTGCCAGCAGTTACTCGTCGGGGGGTGGAACTGAAGCTTTCTTT.

This clone appeared a single time. The rearrangement joins TRBV7-8 to TRBJ1-5; 9 nucleotides agree with TRBD1. CDR1 is SGHVS and CDR2 is FQNEAQ in the germline V gene. The junction had 10 bases not matched to a gene; V was cut back by 5 bases and J by 5 bases. The CDR3 has 16 residues. CDR3 residues: CASSLGAGQGYQPQHF. DNA for the CDR3: TGTGCCAGCAGCCTAGGGGCGGGACAGGGATATCAGCCCCAGCATTTT.

The chain carries TRBV6-5 and TRBJ2-7; 7 bases are shared with TRBD2. The germline CDR1 and CDR2 sequences are MNHEY and SVGAGI. The CDR3 loop spans 14 amino acids. Germline trimming cut 5 bases from V and 9 bases from J; bases unmatched to any gene: 13. CDR3 DNA sequence: TGTGCCAGCAGTCTGACGGGACTACGAGACGGGCAGTACTTC. Protein: CASSLTGLRDGQYF.

The rearrangement links TRBV7-2 to TRBJ2-7; TRBD1 matches 7 bases. Germline V lookup: CDR1 SGHTA, CDR2 FQGNSA. The CDR3 consists of 14 residues. J lost 1 base, V lost 4 bases, and 4 bases had no gene match. CDR3 bases: TGTGCCAGCAGCTCACACAGGGGTTCCTACGAGCAGTACTTC. This translates into CASSSHRGSYEQYF.

V and J are TRBV7-8 and TRBJ2-7; 9 positions match TRBD1. This CDR3 comprises 16 residues. Germline values: CDR1 SGHVS, CDR2 FQNEAQ. After removal of 0 bases from V and 2 bases from J, the junction contained 5 bases not matched to a gene. CDR3 in amino acids: CASSLAGGTGTYEQYF. In DNA form, the CDR3 reads TGTGCCAGCAGCTTAGCTGGGGGGACAGGGACCTACGAGCAGTACTTC.